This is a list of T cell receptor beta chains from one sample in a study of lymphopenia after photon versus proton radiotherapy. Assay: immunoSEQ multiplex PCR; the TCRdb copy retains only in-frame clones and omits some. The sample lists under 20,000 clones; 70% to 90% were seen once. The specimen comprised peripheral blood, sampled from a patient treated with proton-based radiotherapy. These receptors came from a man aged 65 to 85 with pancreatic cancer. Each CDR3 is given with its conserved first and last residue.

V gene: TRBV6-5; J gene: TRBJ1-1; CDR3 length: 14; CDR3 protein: CASRPRLGDTEAFF
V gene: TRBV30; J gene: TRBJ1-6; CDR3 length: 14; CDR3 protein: CAWSSGRANSPLHF
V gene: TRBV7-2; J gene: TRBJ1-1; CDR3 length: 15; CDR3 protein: CASSRQGTMNTEAFF
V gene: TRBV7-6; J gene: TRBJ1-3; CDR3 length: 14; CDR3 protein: CASSSGQGENTIYF
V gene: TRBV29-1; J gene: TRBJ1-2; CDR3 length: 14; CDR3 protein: CSVEDLDAGFGYTF
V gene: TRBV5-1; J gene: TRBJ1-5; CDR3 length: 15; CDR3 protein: CASSLGPGSDQPQHF
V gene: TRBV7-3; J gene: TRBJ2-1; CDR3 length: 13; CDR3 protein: CASPGRGGSEQFF
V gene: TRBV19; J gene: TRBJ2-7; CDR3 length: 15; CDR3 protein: CASSSGTGGSYEQYF
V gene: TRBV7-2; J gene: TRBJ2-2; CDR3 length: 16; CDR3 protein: CASSLGTSGYTGELFF
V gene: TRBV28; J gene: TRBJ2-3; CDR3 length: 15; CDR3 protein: CASSLQGSGTDTQYF
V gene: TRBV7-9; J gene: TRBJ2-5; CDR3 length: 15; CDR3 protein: CASSEPGTGGETQYF
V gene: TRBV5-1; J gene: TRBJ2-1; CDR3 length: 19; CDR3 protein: CASKESTSGRTGSYNEQFF
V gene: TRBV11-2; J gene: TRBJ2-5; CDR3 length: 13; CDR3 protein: CASSPGHQETQYF
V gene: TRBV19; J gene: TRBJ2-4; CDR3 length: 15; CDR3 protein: CASSKGQGYGNIQYF
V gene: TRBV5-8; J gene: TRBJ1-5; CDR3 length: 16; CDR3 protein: CASSLVRGLSNQPQHF
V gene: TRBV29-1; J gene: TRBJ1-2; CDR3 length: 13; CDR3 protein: CSVAKGGLSGYTF
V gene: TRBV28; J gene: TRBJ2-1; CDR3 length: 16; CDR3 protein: CASRALGGATYNEQFF
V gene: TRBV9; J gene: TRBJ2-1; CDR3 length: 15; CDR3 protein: CASSVSSGLNNEQFF